This TCR beta chain was observed in a study of cytomegalovirus exposure and HLA in healthy donors. Study findings and constraints: Beyond CMV serostatus, there was no information to go on about immune exposure. Some public TCRs appeared in many individuals, while most sequences were rare. Sequencing probably produced one cluster of sequence variants that were highly shared.

Germline V gene lookup returns CDR1 SEHNR and CDR2 FQNEAQ (reference sequence). The CDR3 spans 15 residues. The V gene end was trimmed by 0 bases and the J gene end by 2 bases; junction bases not matched to a gene: 2. As to this clone: Its antigen is undetermined.

PCR involved 60 Vbeta and 13 Jbeta primers. Under the authors' procedure: A later analysis tallied approximately 80 million unique TCR beta chains, 9 million to 12 million of them shared. Profiling relied on immunoSEQ multiplex PCR, and the TCRdb table lists in-frame clones only, not all of them. V, J and clone size are those of that table, while D and trimming were read from the DNA. The data show some 130,000 clones, 78% seen once. This receptor was identified in a woman under 30 in good health and CMV-seronegative. Sequenced input: PBMCs. The chain joins TRBV7-9 to TRBJ1-2; TRBD1 matches 8 bases. The CDR3 nucleotides are TGTGCCAGCAGCTTAGCCCGGACAGGGAACTATGGCTACACCTTC. Translating it yields CASSLARTGNYGYTF.